The rows below give T cell receptor beta chains drawn from one sample of a study of blood T cell repertoires in COVID-19. Sequencing used immunoSEQ multiplex PCR; TCRdb keeps in-frame clones, though not all of them. The repertoire includes 370,000 or so clones, roughly 80% of them detected once, and over 0.95% sits in the top ten. The sequencing sample was made of peripheral blood. The receptors here all came from a human donor with acute or convalescent COVID-19. The donor label of this sample is uncertain. The CDR3 runs from the conserved cysteine through the conserved F or W. Fields, in order: clone size, J gene, V gene, D gene, CDR3 protein, CDR3 DNA. D genes are given only for firm matches. Where a row states a size, it is once, few, many or the class of an expanded clone; other rows omit it.

- TRBJ2-3 TRBV19 - CASSMVYPTPDTQYF TGTGCCAGTAGTATGGTCTATCCAACTCCAGATACGCAGTATTTT
many TRBJ2-7 TRBV19 TRBD1 CASSTLDRNYEQYF TGTGCCAGTAGTACTTTGGACAGGAACTACGAGCAGTACTTC
- TRBJ2-3 TRBV2 - CASTAGGRRADTQYF TGTGCCAGCACAGCCGGTGGCAGGAGGGCAGATACGCAGTATTTT
- TRBJ2-2 TRBV10-3 - CAISRALGTGELFF TGTGCCATCAGCAGGGCGCTCGGCACCGGGGAGCTGTTTTTT
- TRBJ2-5 TRBV2 TRBD2 CASLEAGGLETQYF TGTGCCAGCCTGGAAGCGGGAGGTTTGGAGACCCAGTACTTC
- TRBJ1-2 TRBV18 TRBD1 CASSLITGDYGYTF TGTGCCAGCTCACTAATAACAGGGGACTATGGCTACACCTTC
- TRBJ2-2 TRBV6-1 TRBD1 CASSAAPDRGRGELFF TGTGCCAGCAGTGCTGCTCCGGACAGGGGGAGAGGGGAGCTGTTTTTT
- TRBJ2-2 TRBV5-1 - CASKLGTSNTGELFF TGCGCCAGCAAGCTGGGGACTTCGAACACCGGGGAGCTGTTTTTT
- TRBJ1-5 TRBV6-5 - CASTTSAGQPQHF TGTGCCAGCACCACTTCGGCGGGTCAGCCCCAGCATTTT
- TRBJ1-2 TRBV6-5 - CASRGGGTNYGYTF TGTGCCAGCAGGGGCGGGGGGACGAACTATGGCTACACCTTC
- TRBJ2-1 TRBV4-2 TRBD2 CASSQDGGGTGEQFF TGTGCCAGCAGCCAAGATGGGGGAGGGACGGGCGAGCAGTTCTTC
- TRBJ1-4 TRBV18 - CASSPLNSYRDEKLFF TGTGCCAGCTCACCACTTAACTCGTACAGGGATGAAAAACTGTTTTTT
- TRBJ2-7 TRBV10-3 - CAISESGRSGYEQYF TGTGCCATCAGTGAGTCCGGCAGGTCAGGCTACGAGCAGTACTTC
- TRBJ2-1 TRBV5-4 TRBD2 CASSLGGRDYNEQFF TGTGCCAGCAGCTTGGGCGGGAGGGACTACAATGAGCAGTTCTTC
- TRBJ1-5 TRBV6-5 - CASSSQASNQPQHF TGTGCCAGCAGTTCTCAGGCTAGCAATCAGCCCCAGCATTTT
- TRBJ1-1 TRBV7-9 - CASSATYRAEAFF TGTGCCAGCAGCGCCACCTACAGAGCTGAAGCTTTCTTT
few TRBJ2-6 TRBV29-1 TRBD1 CSVWGRTGGVGANVLTF TGCAGCGTTTGGGGGCGGACAGGGGGCGTTGGGGCCAACGTCCTGACTTTC
- TRBJ1-2 TRBV28 - CASSPRQDWLYGYTF TGTGCCAGCAGTCCTAGACAGGACTGGCTCTATGGCTACACCTTC
- TRBJ2-2 TRBV19 TRBD1 CASSIATGVKTGELFF TGTGCCAGTAGTATAGCGACAGGGGTTAAGACCGGGGAGCTGTTTTTT
few TRBJ2-3 TRBV27 TRBD1 CASGSNRGRLTQYF TGTGCCAGCGGGTCGAACAGGGGGCGGCTTACGCAGTATTTT
- TRBJ2-1 TRBV12-3/TRBV12-4 - CASSLGQLVTGLF TGTGCCAGCAGTTTAGGACAGTTAGTCACCGGACTCTTC
- TRBJ1-6 TRBV28 - CASSFGRYNSPLHF TGTGCCAGCAGTTTTGGCAGATATAATTCACCCCTCCACTTT
- TRBJ1-6 TRBV19 - CASSTGLSPLHF TGTGCCAGTAGTACAGGGTTGTCACCCCTCCACTTT
- TRBJ1-2 TRBV9 - CASSTARQATYGYTF TGTGCCAGCAGCACCGCTAGACAGGCGACCTATGGCTACACCTTC
- TRBJ1-1 TRBV6-6 - CASSSSGQNTEAFF TGTGCCAGCAGTTCCTCGGGCCAAAACACTGAAGCTTTCTTT
- TRBJ1-1 TRBV28 TRBD1 CASSIRQGPPVNTEAFF TGTGCCAGCAGCATCCGACAGGGGCCACCAGTTAACACTGAAGCTTTCTTT
- TRBJ2-1 TRBV11-2 TRBD2 CASSRTSGSSYNEQFF TGTGCCAGCAGCCGGACTAGCGGGAGTTCCTACAATGAGCAGTTCTTC
- TRBJ1-2 TRBV6-5 - CASSYTNRRVEGYTF TGTGCCAGCAGTTATACCAATCGGAGGGTAGAAGGCTACACCTTC
- TRBJ2-1 TRBV15 TRBD1 CATSIQGIHPNEQFF TGTGCCACCAGCATACAGGGGATTCATCCCAATGAGCAGTTCTTC